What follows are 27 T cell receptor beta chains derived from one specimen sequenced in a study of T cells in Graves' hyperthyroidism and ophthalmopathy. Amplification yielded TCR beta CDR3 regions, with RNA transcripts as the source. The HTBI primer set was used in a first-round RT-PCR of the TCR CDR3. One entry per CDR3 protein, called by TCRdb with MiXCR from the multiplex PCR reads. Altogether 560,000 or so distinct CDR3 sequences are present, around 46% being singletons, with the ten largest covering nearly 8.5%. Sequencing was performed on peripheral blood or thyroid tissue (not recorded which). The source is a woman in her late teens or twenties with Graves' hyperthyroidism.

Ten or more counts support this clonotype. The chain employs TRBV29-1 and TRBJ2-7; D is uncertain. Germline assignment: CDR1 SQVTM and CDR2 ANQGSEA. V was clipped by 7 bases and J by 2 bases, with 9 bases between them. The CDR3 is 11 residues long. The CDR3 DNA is TGCAGCGCCCGGTTGGCCTACGAGCAGTACTTC. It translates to CSARLAYEQYF.

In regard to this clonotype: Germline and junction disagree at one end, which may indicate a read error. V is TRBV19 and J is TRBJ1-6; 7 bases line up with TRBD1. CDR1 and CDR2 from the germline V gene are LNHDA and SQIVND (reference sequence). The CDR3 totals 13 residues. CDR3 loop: CGSRNRGYSPLHF. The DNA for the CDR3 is TGTGGCAGTAGAAACAGGGGATATTCACCCCTCCACTTT. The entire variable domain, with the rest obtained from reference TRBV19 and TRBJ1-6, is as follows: DGGITQSPKYLFRKEGQNVTLSCEQNLNHDAMYWYRQDPGQGLRLIYYSQIVNDFQKGDIAEGYSVSREKKESFPLTVTSAQKNPTAFYLCGSRNRGYSPLHFGNGTRLTVT.

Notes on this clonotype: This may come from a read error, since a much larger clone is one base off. This CDR3 is CASSSAEISSPLHF. In DNA form, the CDR3 reads TGTGCCAGCAGCTCAGCGGAAATAAGTTCACCCCTCCACTTT. The chain employs TRBV7-9 and TRBJ1-6; no firm D call. This CDR3 spans 14 amino acids. The V end was cut by 4 bases, the J end by 9 bases, with 13 bases between. CDR1 SEHNR and CDR2 FQNEAQ come from the germline V gene (reference sequence).

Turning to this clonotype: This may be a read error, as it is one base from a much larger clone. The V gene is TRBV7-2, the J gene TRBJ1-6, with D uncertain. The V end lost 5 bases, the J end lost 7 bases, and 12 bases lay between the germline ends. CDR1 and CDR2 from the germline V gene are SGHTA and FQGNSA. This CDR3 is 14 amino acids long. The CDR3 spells CASSGWAGNSPLHF. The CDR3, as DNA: TGTGCCAGCAGCGGTTGGGCGGGGAATTCACCCCTCCACTTT. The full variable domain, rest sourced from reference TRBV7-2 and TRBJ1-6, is GAGVSQSPSNKVTEKGKDVELRCDPISGHTALYWYRQSLGQGLEFLIYFQGNSAPDKSGLPSDRFSAERTGGSVSTLTIQRTQQEDSAVYLCASSGWAGNSPLHFGNGTRLTVT.

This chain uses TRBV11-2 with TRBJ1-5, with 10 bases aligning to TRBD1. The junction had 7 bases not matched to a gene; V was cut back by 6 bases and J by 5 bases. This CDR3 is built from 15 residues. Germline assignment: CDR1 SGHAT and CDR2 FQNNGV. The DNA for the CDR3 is TGTGCCAGCAGTCTCGACAGGGGGCTTGATCAGCCCCAGCATTTT. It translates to CASSLDRGLDQPQHF.

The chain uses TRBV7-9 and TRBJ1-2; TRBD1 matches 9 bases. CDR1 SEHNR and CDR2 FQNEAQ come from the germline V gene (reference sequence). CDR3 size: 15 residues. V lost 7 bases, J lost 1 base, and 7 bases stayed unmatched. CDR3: CASTFDRGGNYGYTF. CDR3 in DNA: TGTGCCAGCACGTTCGACAGGGGGGGTAACTATGGCTACACCTTC.

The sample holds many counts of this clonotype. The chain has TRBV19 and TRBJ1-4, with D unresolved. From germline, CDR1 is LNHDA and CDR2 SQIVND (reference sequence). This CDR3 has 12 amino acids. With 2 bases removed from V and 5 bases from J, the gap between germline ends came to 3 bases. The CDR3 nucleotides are TGTGCCAGTAGTATAAGGAATGAAAAACTGTTTTTT. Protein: CASSIRNEKLFF.

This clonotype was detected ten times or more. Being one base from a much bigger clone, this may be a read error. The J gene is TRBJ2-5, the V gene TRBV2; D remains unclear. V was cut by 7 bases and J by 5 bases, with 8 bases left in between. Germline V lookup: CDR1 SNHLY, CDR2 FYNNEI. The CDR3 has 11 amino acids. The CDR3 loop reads CASTRVETQYF. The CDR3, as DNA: TGTGCCAGCACCCGAGTGGAGACCCAGTACTTC.

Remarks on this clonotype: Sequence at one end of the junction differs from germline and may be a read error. CDR3 DNA: TGCGCCAGCAGCAGGGACACCAAGAACACTGAAGCTTTCTTT. Amino acid sequence: CASSRDTKNTEAFF. The chain uses TRBV7-9 and TRBJ1-1; perhaps TRBD1 as D (6 bases). The CDR3 loop spans 14 amino acids. Germline CDR1 reads SEHNR; CDR2 reads FQNEAQ (reference sequence).

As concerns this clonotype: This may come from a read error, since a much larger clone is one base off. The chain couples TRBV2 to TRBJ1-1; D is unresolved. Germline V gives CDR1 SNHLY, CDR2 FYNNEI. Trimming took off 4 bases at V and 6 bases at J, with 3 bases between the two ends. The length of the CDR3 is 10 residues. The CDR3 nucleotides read TGTGCCAGCAGTGTTGCTGAAGCTTTCTTT. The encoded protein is CASSVAEAFF.

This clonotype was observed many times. The CDR3: CASSKSSGFGSPLHF. The CDR3, as DNA: TGTGCCAGCAGCAAGTCCTCGGGGTTTGGTTCACCCCTCCACTTT. The chain employs TRBV2 and TRBJ1-6; D gene ambiguous. CDR1 is SNHLY and CDR2 is FYNNEI in the germline V gene. The ends were cut back, 6 bases at V and 9 bases at J, with 18 bases in the middle. The CDR3 length is 15 residues. Filled out from reference TRBV2 and TRBJ1-6, the complete variable domain reads EPEVTQTPSHQVTQMGQEVILRCVPISNHLYFYWYRQILGQKVEFLVSFYNNEISEKSEIFDDQFSVERPDGSNFTLKIRSTKLEDSAMYFCASSKSSGFGSPLHFGNGTRLTVT.

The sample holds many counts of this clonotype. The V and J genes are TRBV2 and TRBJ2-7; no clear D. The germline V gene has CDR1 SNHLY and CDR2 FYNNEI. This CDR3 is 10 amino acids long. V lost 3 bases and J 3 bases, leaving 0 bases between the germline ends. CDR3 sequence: CASSDYEQYF. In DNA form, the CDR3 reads TGTGCCAGCAGTGACTACGAGCAGTACTTC.

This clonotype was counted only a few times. CDR3 residues: CSARDRPASYEQYF. Written as DNA, the CDR3 is TGCAGTGCTAGAGATCGGCCGGCCTCCTACGAGCAGTACTTC. The rearrangement links TRBV20-1 to TRBJ2-7; D gene unclear. V was trimmed by 0 bases and J by 0 bases, leaving 9 bases between them. Germline-derived CDR1 and CDR2 are DFQATT and SNEGSKA (reference sequence). The CDR3 sequence is 14 residues long.

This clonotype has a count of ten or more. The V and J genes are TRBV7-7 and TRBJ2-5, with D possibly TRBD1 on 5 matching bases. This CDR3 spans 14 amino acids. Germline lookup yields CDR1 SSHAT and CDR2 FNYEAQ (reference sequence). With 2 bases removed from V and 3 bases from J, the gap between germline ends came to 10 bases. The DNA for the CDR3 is TGTGCCAGCAGCTTATTAGGCAGGGAAGAGACCCAGTACTTC. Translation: CASSLLGREETQYF. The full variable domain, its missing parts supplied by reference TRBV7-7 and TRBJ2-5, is GAGVSQSPRYKVTKRGQDVTLRCDPISSHATLYWYQQALGQGPEFLTYFNYEAQPDKSGLPSDRFSAERPEGSISTLTIQRTEQRDSAMYRCASSLLGREETQYFGPGTRLLVL.

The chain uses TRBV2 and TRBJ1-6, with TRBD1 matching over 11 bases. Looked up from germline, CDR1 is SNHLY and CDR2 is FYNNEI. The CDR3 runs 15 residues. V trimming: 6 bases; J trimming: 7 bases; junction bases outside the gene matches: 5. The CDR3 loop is CASSTDRGLNSPLHF. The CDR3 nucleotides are TGTGCCAGCAGCACGGACAGGGGGCTGAATTCACCCCTCCACTTT.

The CDR3 DNA sequence: TGTGCTAGTGATGAGGGGGAATATGGCTACACCTTC. Amino acids: CASDEGEYGYTF. V is TRBV12-5 and J is TRBJ1-2, with a possible D match to TRBD1 (6 bases). Germline V CDR1 and CDR2: LGHNT, FRNRAP. The CDR3 length is 12 residues. Trimming left V 7 bases short and J 5 bases short, with 11 bases between. Drawing the rest from reference TRBV12-5 and TRBJ1-2, the complete variable domain is DARVTQTPRHKVTEMGQEVTMRCQPILGHNTVFWYRQTMMQGLELLAYFRNRAPLDDSGMPKDRFSAEMPDATLATLKIQPSEPRDSAVYFCASDEGEYGYTFGSGTRLTVV.

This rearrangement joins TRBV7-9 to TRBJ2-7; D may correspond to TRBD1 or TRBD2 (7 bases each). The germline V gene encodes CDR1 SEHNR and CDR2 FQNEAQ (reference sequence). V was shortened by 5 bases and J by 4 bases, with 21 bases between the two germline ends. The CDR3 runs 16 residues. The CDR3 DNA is TGTGCCAGCAGCGACTCTATGGACAGGACTAGGTACGAGCAGTACTTC. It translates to CASSDSMDRTRYEQYF.

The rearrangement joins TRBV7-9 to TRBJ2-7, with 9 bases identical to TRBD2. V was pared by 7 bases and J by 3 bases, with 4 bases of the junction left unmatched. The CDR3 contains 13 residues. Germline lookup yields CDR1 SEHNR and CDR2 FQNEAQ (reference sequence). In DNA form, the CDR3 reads TGTGCCAGCAACCTAGCGGGGAACTACGAGCAGTACTTC. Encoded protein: CASNLAGNYEQYF.

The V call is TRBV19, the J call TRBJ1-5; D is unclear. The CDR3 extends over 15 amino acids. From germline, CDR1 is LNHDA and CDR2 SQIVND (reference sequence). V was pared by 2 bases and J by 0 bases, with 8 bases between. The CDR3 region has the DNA TGTGCCAGTAGTATAATAGGTAATAGCAATCAGCCCCAGCATTTT. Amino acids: CASSIIGNSNQPQHF.

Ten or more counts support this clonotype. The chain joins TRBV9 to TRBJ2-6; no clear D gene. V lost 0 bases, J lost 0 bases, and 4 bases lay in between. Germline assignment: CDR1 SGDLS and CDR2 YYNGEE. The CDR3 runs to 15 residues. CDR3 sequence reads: CASSVGSSGANVLTF. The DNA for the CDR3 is TGTGCCAGCAGCGTAGGGTCCTCTGGGGCCAACGTCCTGACTTTC. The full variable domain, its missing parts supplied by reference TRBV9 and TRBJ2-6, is DSGVTQTPKHLITATGQRVTLRCSPRSGDLSVYWYQQSLDQGLQFLIQYYNGEERAKGNILERFSAQQFPDLHSELNLSSLELGDSALYFCASSVGSSGANVLTFGAGSRLTVL.

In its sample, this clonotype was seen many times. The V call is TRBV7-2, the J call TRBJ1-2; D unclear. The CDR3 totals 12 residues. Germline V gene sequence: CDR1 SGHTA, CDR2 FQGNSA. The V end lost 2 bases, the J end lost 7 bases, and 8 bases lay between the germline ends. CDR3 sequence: CASSLSAIGYTF. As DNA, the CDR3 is TGTGCCAGCAGCTTATCGGCTATTGGCTACACCTTC.

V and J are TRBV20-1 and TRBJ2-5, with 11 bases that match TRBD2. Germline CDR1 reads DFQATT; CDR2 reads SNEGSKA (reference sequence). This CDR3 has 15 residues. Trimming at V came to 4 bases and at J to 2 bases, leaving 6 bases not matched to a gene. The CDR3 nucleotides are TGCAGTGCTACGGGACTAGCGGAGGCTCAAGAGACCCAGTACTTC. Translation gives CSATGLAEAQETQYF.

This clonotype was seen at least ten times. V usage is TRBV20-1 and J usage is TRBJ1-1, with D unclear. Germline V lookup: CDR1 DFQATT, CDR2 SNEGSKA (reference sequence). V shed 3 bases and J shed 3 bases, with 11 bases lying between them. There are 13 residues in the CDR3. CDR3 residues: CSASFDTDTEAFF. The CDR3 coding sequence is TGCAGTGCTAGTTTCGACACCGACACTGAAGCTTTCTTT.

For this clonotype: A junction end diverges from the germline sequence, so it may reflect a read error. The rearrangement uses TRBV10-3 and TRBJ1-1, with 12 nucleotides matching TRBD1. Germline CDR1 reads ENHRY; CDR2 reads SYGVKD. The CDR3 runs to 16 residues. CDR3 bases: TGTGCCAGCAGTTACGATGGGGACAGGGGGCCCACTGAAGCTTTCTTT. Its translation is CASSYDGDRGPTEAFF.

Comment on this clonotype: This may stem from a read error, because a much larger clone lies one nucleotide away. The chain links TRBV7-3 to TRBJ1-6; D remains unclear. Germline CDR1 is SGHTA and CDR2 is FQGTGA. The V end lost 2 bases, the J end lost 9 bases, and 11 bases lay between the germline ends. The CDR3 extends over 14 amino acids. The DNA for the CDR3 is TGTGCCAGCAGCTTAGGGGAAATAAGTTCACCCCTCCACTTT. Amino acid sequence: CASSLGEISSPLHF.

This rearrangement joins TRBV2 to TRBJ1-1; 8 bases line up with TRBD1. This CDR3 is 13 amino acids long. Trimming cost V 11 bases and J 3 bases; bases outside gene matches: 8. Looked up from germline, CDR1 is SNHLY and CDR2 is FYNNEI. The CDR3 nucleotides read TGTGCCCGCACCGGGACAGGACACACTGAAGCTTTCTTT. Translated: CARTGTGHTEAFF.

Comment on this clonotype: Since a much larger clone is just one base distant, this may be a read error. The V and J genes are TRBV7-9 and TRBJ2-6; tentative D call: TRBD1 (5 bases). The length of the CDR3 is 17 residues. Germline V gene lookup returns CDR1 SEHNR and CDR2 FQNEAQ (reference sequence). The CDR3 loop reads CASIPVDKASGANGLTF. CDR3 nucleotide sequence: TGTGCCAGCATACCCGTGGACAAGGCATCTGGGGCCAACGGCCTGACTTTC.